Presented here are 19 T cell receptor beta chains from one specimen sequenced in a study of T cells in Graves' hyperthyroidism and ophthalmopathy (dated by TCRdb to between 2017 and 2020). The library was made by multiplex PCR. Reads for this sample came from an Illumina HiSeq 2000. Amplification of TCR beta CDR3 regions was carried out from RNA transcripts. The TCR CDR3 was subjected to a first round of RT-PCR using the HTBI primer set and the Qiagen OneStep RT-PCR kit. Starting from the raw public reads, TCRdb applied fastp trimming at Q25, assembled clones with MiXCR and retained in-frame beta chains. CDR3 protein sequences are deduplicated, and each keeps its most common genes and DNA. Within this sample are fewer than 350,000 distinct CDR3 sequences, with about 16% of them counted one time only. The biggest ten clones account for about 33% of the sample. The specimen was blood. These receptors originate from a woman aged 45-60 years with Graves' hyperthyroidism that later progressed to Graves' ophthalmopathy.

This clonotype was counted ten times or more. This rearrangement joins TRBV12-3 or TRBV12-4 to TRBJ1-2, with 8 bases lining up with TRBD1. This CDR3 region has 15 residues. V shed 6 bases, J shed 6 bases, and the junction held 12 bases outside the gene matches. Here the CDR3 reads CASSPQGGLGHGYTF. The CDR3 region has the DNA TGTGCCAGCAGCCCACAGGGGGGACTAGGGCATGGCTACACCTTC.

Comment on this clonotype: A much more abundant neighbour one base away suggests this may be a read error. This chain links TRBV27 with TRBJ2-6, with TRBD2 identical over 14 bases. Germline V CDR1 and CDR2: MNHEY, SMNVEV (reference sequence). The CDR3 is 18 residues long. The CDR3 region has the DNA TGTGACAGCAGTTTTAGGGGACTAGCGGGAGCTGGGGCCAACGTCCTGACTTTC. Its translation: CDSSFRGLAGAGANVLTF. The complete variable domain, with remaining parts taken from reference TRBV27 and TRBJ2-6, reads EAQVTQNPRYLITVTGKKLTVTCSQNMNHEYMSWYRQDPGLGLRQIYYSMNVEVTDKGDVPEGYKVSRKEKRNFPLILESPSPNQTSLYFCDSSFRGLAGAGANVLTFGAGSRLTVL.

This clonotype has just a few counts. This chain uses TRBV5-1 with TRBJ1-2; possibly TRBD1 for D (6 bases). This CDR3 contains 14 residues. V shed 0 bases and J shed 6 bases, with 12 bases lying between them. Germline V gene sequence: CDR1 SGHRS, CDR2 YFSETQ. The CDR3 spells CASSLEVAGDGYTF. CDR3 DNA sequence: TGCGCCAGCAGCTTGGAGGTGGCAGGGGATGGCTACACCTTC.

This clonotype has a count of ten or more. V gene TRBV10-3 combines with J gene TRBJ2-3; 9 positions match TRBD2. J was trimmed by 0 bases and V by 7 bases; bases with no gene match: 5. Germline V CDR1 and CDR2: ENHRY, SYGVKD. The CDR3 totals 15 residues. The CDR3 DNA reads TGTGCCATCACCAAAGCGGGAGGAAGCACAGATACGCAGTATTTT. This encodes CAITKAGGSTDTQYF.

This clonotype appeared many times. V and J are TRBV6-5 and TRBJ2-5; 7 nucleotides match TRBD2. Germline V gives CDR1 MNHEY, CDR2 SVGAGI. The V gene end was trimmed by 0 bases and the J gene end by 1 base; junction bases not matched to a gene: 2. The CDR3 has 15 amino acids. The CDR3 here is CASSYSGGFQETQYF. CDR3 in DNA: TGTGCCAGCAGTTACTCCGGGGGGTTCCAAGAGACCCAGTACTTC.

This chain connects TRBV20-1 to TRBJ1-3; D gene uncertain. CDR1 and CDR2 from the germline V gene are DFQATT and SNEGSKA (reference sequence). V was pared by 6 bases and J by 0 bases, with 12 bases between. This CDR3 is built from 14 residues. The CDR3 is CSAYQLSSGNTIYF. The CDR3 region has the DNA TGCAGTGCGTACCAACTAAGCTCTGGAAACACCATATATTTT.

To note about this clonotype: A much larger clonotype is one base distant, so this may be a read error. The V gene is TRBV5-1, the J gene TRBJ2-2, with 9 bases matching TRBD2. Germline lookup yields CDR1 SGHRS and CDR2 YFSETQ. This CDR3 is 16 amino acids long. Trimming cost V 0 bases and J 1 base; bases outside gene matches: 1. The CDR3 sequence: CASSLASGKNTGELFF. The CDR3, as DNA: TGCGCCAGCAGCTTGGCTAGCGGGAAGAACACCGGGGAGCTGTTTTTT.

Of note for this clonotype: One end of the junction does not line up with germline, which may come from a read error. The rearrangement links TRBV10-3 to TRBJ1-6; 9 bases map to TRBD1. This CDR3 comprises 17 residues. Germline V gene sequence: CDR1 ENHRY, CDR2 SYGVKD. CDR3 DNA: TGTACCATCAGTGAGTCGGTTTTCGGGACAGGGCAATCACCCCTCCACTTT. It codes for CTISESVFGTGQSPLHF.

In its sample, this clonotype was seen a few times. The chain uses TRBV2 and TRBJ1-5; the D gene is possibly TRBD1 (5 bases). The germline V and J ends were trimmed by 6 bases and 7 bases, with 22 bases remaining between them. Per germline, CDR1 SNHLY and CDR2 FYNNEI. The CDR3 is 16 amino acids. CDR3 DNA sequence: TGTGCCAGCAGGTACGGGACTTCTCGTAGCGAGCAGCCCCAGCATTTT. This gives the protein CASRYGTSRSEQPQHF. Combining the CDR3 with reference TRBV2 and TRBJ1-5 gives the whole variable domain EPEVTQTPSHQVTQMGQEVILRCVPISNHLYFYWYRQILGQKVEFLVSFYNNEISEKSEIFDDQFSVERPDGSNFTLKIRSTKLEDSAMYFCASRYGTSRSEQPQHFGDGTRLSIL.

The chain carries TRBV13 and TRBJ2-5; no clear D gene. The CDR3 runs to 14 residues. Germline CDR1 reads PRHDT; CDR2 reads FYEKMQ (reference sequence). Trimming shortened V by 2 bases and J by 5 bases, and 12 bases separated the two germline ends. The CDR3 loop is CASSLPGSRETQYF. The CDR3 nucleotides are TGTGCCAGCAGCTTACCAGGCTCCCGGGAGACCCAGTACTTC. Together with reference TRBV13 and TRBJ2-5, the CDR3 gives the full variable domain: AAGVIQSPRHLIKEKRETATLKCYPIPRHDTVYWYQQGPGQDPQFLISFYEKMQSDKGSIPDRFSAQQFSDYHSELNMSSLELGDSALYFCASSLPGSRETQYFGPGTRLLVL.

On this clonotype: A single base separates this from a much larger clone, so it may be a read error. This sequence joins TRBV14 and TRBJ1-1; TRBD1 matches at 7 bases. V shed 8 bases and J 11 bases; nucleotides not matched to a gene: 23. CDR3 size: 16 residues. In germline, CDR1 is SGHDN, CDR2 FVKESK. CDR3 residues: CASCETRQGIRTGAFF. As DNA, the CDR3 is TGTGCCAGCTGCGAAACCCGACAGGGAATCAGAACGGGCGCTTTCTTT.

On this clonotype itself: A much larger clonotype is one base distant, so this may be a read error. The chain combines TRBV7-9 with TRBJ1-1; D remains unclear. Trimming pared 3 bases from V and 5 bases from J, leaving 10 bases between. Germline V gene lookup returns CDR1 SEHNR and CDR2 FQNEAQ (reference sequence). The CDR3 runs to 13 residues. In DNA, the CDR3 is TGTGCCAGCAGCTTGGGGTGCAGGACTGAAGCTTTCTTT. It specifies CASSLGCRTEAFF. Looking up the rest from reference TRBV7-9 and TRBJ1-1 gives the full variable domain: DTGVSQNPRHKITKRGQNVTFRCDPISEHNRLYWYRQTLGQGPEFLTYFQNEAQLEKSRLLSDRFSAERPKGSFSTLEIQRTEQGDSAMYLCASSLGCRTEAFFGQGTRLTVV.

This clonotype was recorded many times. This chain joins TRBV7-9 and TRBJ2-2; D possibly matches TRBD1 or TRBD2 (5 bases each). Trimming stripped 1 base from V and 1 base from J, with 10 bases between. Looked up from germline, CDR1 is SEHNR and CDR2 is FQNEAQ (reference sequence). This CDR3 comprises 16 residues. The CDR3 coding sequence is TGTGCCAGCAGCTTAGAGGGACCTGAGAACACCGGGGAGCTGTTTTTT. Translated: CASSLEGPENTGELFF.

The rearrangement joins TRBV9 to TRBJ1-2; maybe TRBD1 (6 bases). With 3 bases removed from V and 8 bases from J, the gap between germline ends came to 8 bases. The CDR3 spans 11 residues. Germline V gene sequence: CDR1 SGDLS, CDR2 YYNGEE. The CDR3 nucleotides are TGTGCCAGCAGCGCCAGGGGCGGCTACACCTTC. Translated, it gives CASSARGGYTF.

This clonotype was recorded at least ten times. The chain carries TRBV3-1 and TRBJ1-3, with 8 bases matching TRBD1. V lost 4 bases to trimming and J lost 0 bases; unmatched junction nucleotides: 11. The CDR3 totals 18 residues. CDR1 and CDR2 from the germline V gene are LGHDT and YNNKEL (reference sequence). Written as DNA, the CDR3 is TGTGCCAGCAGCCGTCTCCGGGACAGGCATACCTCTGGAAACACCATATATTTT. This encodes CASSRLRDRHTSGNTIYF.

This clonotype was observed at least ten times. The chain uses TRBV6-6 and TRBJ1-2; D unclear. V gave up 0 bases and J gave up 6 bases, with 14 bases separating them. Germline assignment: CDR1 MNHNY and CDR2 SVGAGI (reference sequence). The CDR3 is made up of 15 amino acids. Here the CDR3 reads CASSYSNHGRDGYTF. DNA for the CDR3: TGTGCCAGCAGTTACTCGAACCATGGTCGTGATGGCTACACCTTC.

V and J are TRBV11-2 and TRBJ1-2; TRBD1 aligns across 10 bases. The V gene end was trimmed by 4 bases and the J gene end by 4 bases; junction bases not matched to a gene: 12. CDR3 length: 17 amino acids. The germline V gene has CDR1 SGHAT and CDR2 FQNNGV. DNA for the CDR3: TGTGCCAGCAGCTCTACAAACGGACAGGGGGTTTCCTATGGCTACACCTTC. Translated: CASSSTNGQGVSYGYTF.

This clonotype was found many times. V gene TRBV25-1 combines with J gene TRBJ2-7; 9 bases fit TRBD1. The CDR3 loop spans 13 amino acids. From germline, CDR1 is MGHDK and CDR2 SYGVNS. With 7 bases clipped from V and 5 bases from J, the junction kept 6 bases outside the gene matches. CDR3 protein: CASTSGTGHEQYF. The CDR3, as DNA: TGTGCCAGCACTTCCGGGACAGGGCACGAGCAGTACTTC.

This clonotype was counted a few times. This chain links TRBV28 with TRBJ1-5, with 7 bases fitting TRBD1. The germline V gene has CDR1 MDHEN and CDR2 SYDVKM. The CDR3 covers 17 residues. The trim removed 3 bases at V and 0 bases at J, leaving 8 bases unmatched. This chain's CDR3 is CASSFRDSIYSNQPQHF. CDR3 sequence (DNA): TGTGCCAGCAGTTTTCGGGACAGTATCTATAGCAATCAGCCCCAGCATTTT.